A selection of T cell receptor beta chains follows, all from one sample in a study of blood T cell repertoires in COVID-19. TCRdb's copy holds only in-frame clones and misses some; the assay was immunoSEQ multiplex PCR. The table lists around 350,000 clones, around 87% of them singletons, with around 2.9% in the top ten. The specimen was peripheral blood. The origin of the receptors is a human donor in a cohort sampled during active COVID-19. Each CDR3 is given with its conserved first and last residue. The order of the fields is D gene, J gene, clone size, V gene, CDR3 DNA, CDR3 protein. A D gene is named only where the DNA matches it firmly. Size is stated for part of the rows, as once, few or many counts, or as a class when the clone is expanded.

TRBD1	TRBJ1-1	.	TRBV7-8	TGTGCCAGCAGCTTAGTGGCCCCTCGACAGGGAATTCCGAACACTGAAGCTTTCTTT	CASSLVAPRQGIPNTEAFF
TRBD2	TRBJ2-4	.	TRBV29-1	TGCAGCGTTGACGGGGGGGGTAAAAACATTCAGTACTTC	CSVDGGGKNIQYF
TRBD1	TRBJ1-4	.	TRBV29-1	TGCAGCGTTGCGGGGACAGGGTCTTTTGAAAAACTGTTTTTT	CSVAGTGSFEKLFF
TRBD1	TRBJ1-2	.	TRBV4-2	TGTGCCAGCAGCCAAATACGGGACAGGGGGCGTAATTTATGGGGCTACACCTTC	CASSQIRDRGRNLWGYTF
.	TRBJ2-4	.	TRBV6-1	TGTGCCAGCAGTGAAGCTTCAGGGGAGGCCAAAAACATTCAGTACTTC	CASSEASGEAKNIQYF
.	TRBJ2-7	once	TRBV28	TGTGCCAGCACCGGGGGATACGAGCAGTACTTC	CASTGGYEQYF
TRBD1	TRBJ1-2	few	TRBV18	TGTGCCAGCTCACCGGACAGGGCGGATGGCTACACCTTC	CASSPDRADGYTF
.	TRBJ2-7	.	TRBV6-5	TGTGCCAGCAGTTCCAGCTGGGACACTACCTACGAGCAGTACTTC	CASSSSWDTTYEQYF
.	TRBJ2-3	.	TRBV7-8	TGTGCCAGCAGCTTAGTGGGCCTCCCACTAGATACGCAGTATTTT	CASSLVGLPLDTQYF
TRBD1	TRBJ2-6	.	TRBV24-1	TGTGCCACCAGTGATTTCGTTAGGGACAGGGGCTCTGGGGCCAACGTCCTGACTTTC	CATSDFVRDRGSGANVLTF